Listed below are T cell receptor beta chains from one sample, sequenced in a study of shared clonotypes between healthy human individuals. Measured with immunoSEQ multiplex PCR; TCRdb has only the in-frame clones, and not every one. The sample yields about 600,000 clones, roughly 95% seen once. The sample comprised naive CD8+ T cells sorted from blood. The receptors derive from a woman aged 30 to 39 in good health. The CDR3 runs from the conserved cysteine through the conserved F or W. A D gene is named only where the DNA matches it firmly. Only some rows state a clone size, as once, few, many or a class for expanded clones.

TRBV28	TRBD1	TRBJ2-7	.	CASSFDDRGLLGQYF	TGTGCCAGCAGCTTCGATGACAGGGGGCTTCTCGGGCAGTACTTC
TRBV30	.	TRBJ2-7	once	CACLAKTSYEQYF	TGTGCCTGCCTAGCCAAGACTAGCTACGAGCAGTACTTC
TRBV13	.	TRBJ1-2	.	CASSLLGSRGNYGYTF	TGTGCCAGCAGCTTACTAGGCTCCCGGGGTAACTATGGCTACACCTTC
TRBV19	.	TRBJ1-1	.	CASGGPLEAFF	TGTGCCAGTGGTGGGCCACTTGAAGCTTTCTTT
TRBV2	.	TRBJ2-7	.	CASTAGLISYEQYF	TGTGCCAGCACGGCGGGACTGATTTCCTACGAGCAGTACTTC
TRBV19	.	TRBJ1-1	.	CASRTTGILNTEAFF	TGTGCCAGTAGAACAACCGGTATTCTGAACACTGAAGCTTTCTTT
TRBV27	TRBD2	TRBJ2-3	.	CASQAGGAPDTQYF	TGTGCCAGTCAAGCGGGAGGAGCCCCAGATACGCAGTATTTT
TRBV19	TRBD1	TRBJ2-7	once	CASSAGQGGYEQYF	TGTGCCAGTAGTGCCGGACAGGGGGGCTACGAGCAGTACTTC
TRBV28	.	TRBJ2-2	.	CASSLRGWAGELFF	TGTGCCAGCAGTTTAAGGGGCTGGGCCGGGGAGCTGTTTTTT
TRBV7-9	.	TRBJ1-5	.	CASSPGGGLEPQHF	TGTGCCAGCAGCCCCGGTGGGGGTTTGGAGCCCCAGCATTTT
TRBV19	.	TRBJ2-7	.	CASSIDSSTNYEQYF	TGTGCCAGTAGTATTGACAGCTCGACGAACTACGAGCAGTACTTC
TRBV29-1	.	TRBJ2-7	.	CSVVFGQGGYEQYF	TGCAGCGTTGTGTTTGGTCAGGGGGGGTACGAGCAGTACTTC
TRBV10-2	TRBD2	TRBJ2-1	.	CASGGTSGGYNEQFF	TGCGCCAGTGGGGGAACCAGCGGGGGTTACAATGAGCAGTTCTTC
TRBV4-1	.	TRBJ1-1	.	CASSQVIGPDTEAFF	TGCGCCAGCAGCCAAGTTATCGGACCTGACACTGAAGCTTTCTTT
TRBV19	.	TRBJ1-5	.	CASSSNPTAYNQPQHF	TGTGCCAGTAGTTCCAACCCGACAGCCTACAATCAGCCCCAGCATTTT
TRBV5-5	TRBD2	TRBJ2-2	.	CASSSRLAGNTGELFF	TGTGCCAGCAGCTCTCGACTAGCGGGAAACACCGGGGAGCTGTTTTTT
TRBV28	.	TRBJ2-1	.	CASSLSVYNEQFF	TGTGCCAGCAGTTTATCCGTATACAATGAGCAGTTCTTC
TRBV25-1	.	TRBJ2-7	.	CASSASRAARLEQYF	TGTGCCAGCAGTGCTAGTCGGGCTGCGCGTCTGGAGCAGTACTTC
TRBV6-1	.	TRBJ2-7	.	CASSESFGGASYEQYF	TGTGCCAGCAGTGAAAGCTTTGGGGGAGCCTCCTACGAGCAGTACTTC
TRBV4-1	TRBD1	TRBJ1-2	.	CASSQDFGQGAPRGYTF	TGCGCCAGCAGCCAAGATTTTGGACAGGGGGCTCCACGTGGCTACACCTTC
TRBV7-8	.	TRBJ2-7	.	CASSYPGTRTYEQYF	TGTGCCAGCAGCTACCCCGGGACACGAACCTACGAGCAGTACTTC
TRBV27	.	TRBJ2-1	once	CASSLLGGLGGSYNEQFF	TGTGCCAGCAGTTTATTGGGCGGGTTGGGGGGCTCCTACAATGAGCAGTTCTTC
TRBV13	.	TRBJ1-2	.	CASSTATGLNYGYTF	TGTGCCAGCAGCACCGCGACAGGTCTTAACTATGGCTACACCTTC
TRBV29-1	.	TRBJ2-7	.	CSVESPSSYEQYF	TGCAGCGTTGAATCTCCAAGCTCCTACGAGCAGTACTTC
TRBV4-1	TRBD2	TRBJ2-1	.	CASSQFGGTSPTDEQFF	TGCGCCAGCAGCCAATTTGGGGGGACTAGCCCTACGGATGAGCAGTTCTTC
TRBV5-8	.	TRBJ2-7	once	CASMHGGARYEQYF	TGTGCCAGCATGCACGGCGGGGCAAGGTACGAGCAGTACTTC
TRBV7-9	TRBD1	TRBJ2-2	.	CASSLETGPGTGELFF	TGTGCCAGCAGCTTAGAGACAGGGCCGGGGACCGGGGAGCTGTTTTTT
TRBV28	TRBD1	TRBJ1-6	.	CASSPTGVNSPLHF	TGTGCCAGCAGCCCCACAGGGGTTAATTCACCCCTCCACTTT
TRBV6-6	TRBD2	TRBJ2-3	.	CASRGLDLRDTQYF	TGTGCCAGCAGGGGACTAGACTTAAGAGATACGCAGTATTTT
TRBV5-4	.	TRBJ2-3	.	CASSFEDPSRDTQYF	TGTGCCAGCAGCTTCGAGGACCCCTCCCGGGATACGCAGTATTTT
TRBV19	.	TRBJ2-1	.	CASSIGSEQFF	TGTGCCAGTAGTATAGGGAGTGAGCAGTTCTTC
TRBV7-9	TRBD2	TRBJ2-1	.	CASSPRLASYNEQFF	TGTGCCAGCAGCCCCCGACTAGCATCCTACAATGAGCAGTTCTTC
TRBV28	TRBD2	TRBJ2-1	.	CASSPGTSGISHEQFF	TGTGCCAGCAGTCCCGGGACTAGCGGGATATCCCATGAGCAGTTCTTC
TRBV30	TRBD1	TRBJ1-2	.	CAWSVRTGGNRGYTF	TGTGCCTGGAGTGTTAGAACAGGGGGGAATCGTGGCTACACCTTC
TRBV16	TRBD1	TRBJ2-1	.	CASSQTRQGAHNEQFF	TGTGCCAGCAGCCAAACTCGGCAGGGGGCCCACAATGAGCAGTTCTTC
TRBV7-9	TRBD2	TRBJ2-5	.	CASSLGSGGEETQYF	TGTGCCAGCAGCTTAGGAAGCGGGGGTGAAGAGACCCAGTACTTC
TRBV5-4	.	TRBJ2-4	.	CASSLWKSGAKNIQYF	TGTGCCAGCAGCTTGTGGAAGTCAGGGGCCAAAAACATTCAGTACTTC
TRBV13	TRBD1	TRBJ2-1	once	CASSFRDRGRDEQFF	TGTGCCAGCAGCTTTCGAGACAGGGGGCGGGATGAGCAGTTCTTC
TRBV5-1	TRBD1	TRBJ2-5	.	CASSPWTGEKTQYF	TGCGCCAGCAGTCCTTGGACAGGGGAAAAGACCCAGTACTTC
TRBV19	.	TRBJ2-1	.	CASRALDGSYNEQFF	TGTGCCAGTAGGGCCCTGGATGGCTCCTACAATGAGCAGTTCTTC
TRBV19	TRBD2	TRBJ2-1	few	CASSIDPRGSSYNEQFF	TGTGCCAGTAGTATAGATCCCCGCGGGAGCTCCTACAATGAGCAGTTCTTC
TRBV2	.	TRBJ2-1	once	CAFRGQGANEQFF	TGTGCCTTTCGCGGCCAGGGCGCCAATGAGCAGTTCTTC
TRBV5-1	TRBD1	TRBJ1-4	.	CASSPTGGYEKLFF	TGCGCCAGCAGCCCGACAGGGGGCTATGAAAAACTGTTTTTT
TRBV5-4	TRBD1	TRBJ1-2	.	CASSSDRDYGYTF	TGTGCCAGCAGTTCAGACAGGGACTATGGCTACACCTTC
TRBV19	.	TRBJ2-3	.	CASSNTDTQYF	TGTGCCAGTAGTAACACAGATACGCAGTATTTT
TRBV10-1	.	TRBJ1-1	few	CASSDSGMNTEAFF	TGCGCCAGCAGTGACTCAGGGATGAACACTGAAGCTTTCTTT
TRBV5-6	.	TRBJ1-1	once	CASSLAYRYNRPRDTEAFF	TGTGCCAGCAGCTTGGCCTACCGATACAACAGACCGAGGGACACTGAAGCTTTCTTT
TRBV15	.	TRBJ1-1	few	CATSQDAPMNTEAFF	TGTGCCACCAGCCAGGACGCTCCCATGAACACTGAAGCTTTCTTT
TRBV11-2	.	TRBJ2-2	.	CASSWPGPNTGELFF	TGTGCCAGCAGCTGGCCGGGACCCAACACCGGGGAGCTGTTTTTT
TRBV28	TRBD2	TRBJ2-3	.	CASSLRLAGGADTQYF	TGTGCCAGCAGTCTCCGACTAGCGGGAGGTGCAGATACGCAGTATTTT
TRBV2	.	TRBJ1-4	.	CASMEGSHEKLFF	TGTGCCAGCATGGAAGGTAGCCATGAAAAACTGTTTTTT
TRBV7-9	TRBD2	TRBJ2-7	.	CASSPGLAVPSEQYF	TGTGCCAGCAGCCCAGGACTAGCGGTCCCTTCCGAGCAGTACTTC
TRBV6-5	TRBD2	TRBJ2-1	.	CASSYNGGSSYNEQFF	TGTGCCAGCAGTTACAATGGCGGGAGCTCCTACAATGAGCAGTTCTTC
TRBV27	TRBD1	TRBJ2-7	.	CASSTGTETTNYEQYF	TGTGCCAGCAGTACCGGGACAGAGACAACAAACTACGAGCAGTACTTC
TRBV19	.	TRBJ2-1	.	CASSIDLESSYNEQFF	TGTGCCAGTAGTATAGATCTAGAGAGCTCCTACAATGAGCAGTTCTTC
TRBV28	.	TRBJ1-1	once	CASSSPGLFHTEAFF	TGTGCCAGCAGTTCACCCGGGTTATTTCACACTGAAGCTTTCTTT
TRBV27	.	TRBJ1-1	.	CASSFSWTQNTEAFF	TGTGCCAGCAGTTTTTCTTGGACCCAGAACACTGAAGCTTTCTTT
TRBV9	.	TRBJ2-7	.	CASSDPFGAGSYEQYF	TGTGCCAGCAGCGATCCGTTTGGGGCCGGGAGCTACGAGCAGTACTTC
TRBV6-6	.	TRBJ1-6	.	CASSYSDFPSSPLHF	TGTGCCAGCAGTTACTCCGATTTTCCCTCCTCACCCCTCCACTTT